This TCR beta chain was obtained from a study of T cell changes during pregnancy in multiple sclerosis. The germline CDR1 and CDR2 sequences are MNHNS and SASEGT. This CDR3 comprises 15 residues. Trimming took 6 bases from V and 0 from J; bases not matched to a gene: 3. The table came from immunoSEQ multiplex PCR; TCRdb's copy has only in-frame clones and leaves some out. The sample records about 110,000 clones, about 93% being singletons. The rearrangement uses TRBV6-1 and TRBJ2-1, with 9 bases lining up with TRBD2. The starting material was peripheral blood, obtained in the third trimester of pregnancy. The receptor was isolated from a female donor with multiple sclerosis, enrolled in a pregnancy study. CDR3 in DNA: TGTGCCAGCAGAAGCGGGAGGAGCTCCTACAATGAGCAGTTCTTC. Amino acid sequence: CASRSGRSSYNEQFF.